Shown below are 17 T cell receptor beta chains from a single sample sequenced in a study of control samples from healthy donors and cancer patients. The method was immunoSEQ multiplex PCR; TCRdb's version includes in-frame clones alone and lacks a portion of them. The sample records 15,000 to 18,000 clones, around 87% being singletons. The specimen was PBMCs. The source is a woman in her 70s with colorectal cancer.

The rearrangement uses TRBV6-5 and TRBJ2-5; D may be TRBD2 (6 bases). Deletions cut 6 bases from V and 2 bases from J, with 13 bases between. Germline V gene sequence: CDR1 MNHEY, CDR2 SVGAGI. This CDR3 contains 14 residues. CDR3 DNA sequence: TGTGCCAGCAGGGAGGGAAATTTTCAAGAGACCCAGTACTTC. It codes for CASREGNFQETQYF.

The V call is TRBV7-9, the J call TRBJ1-1; D perhaps matches TRBD1 (5 bases). Germline loops: CDR1 SEHNR, CDR2 FQNEAQ (reference sequence). The CDR3 totals 16 residues. V was shortened by 1 base and J by 4 bases, with 16 bases between the two germline ends. The CDR3 region has the DNA TGTGCCAGCAGCTTAGGGGGCTCGGGTAAGAGCACTGAAGCTTTCTTT. Protein: CASSLGGSGKSTEAFF.

The chain carries TRBV5-4 and TRBJ2-1; the match to TRBD2 covers 8 bases. Looked up from germline, CDR1 is SGHNT and CDR2 is YYREEE (reference sequence). The CDR3 has 15 residues. V was pared by 1 base and J by 8 bases, with 8 bases of the junction left unmatched. The CDR3 region has the DNA TGTGCCAGCAGCTTGTCGACGGGGGGGCAGTATGAGCAGTTCTTC. Amino acid sequence: CASSLSTGGQYEQFF.

The chain uses TRBV4-2 and TRBJ1-1; D gene unclear. Germline V gives CDR1 LGHNA, CDR2 YNFKEQ. The CDR3 consists of 13 residues. V was cut by 0 bases and J by 6 bases, with 8 bases left in between. CDR3 DNA sequence: TGTGCCAGCAGCCAAGAAGGGTTTGCTGAAGCTTTCTTT. Translated, it gives CASSQEGFAEAFF.

The chain carries TRBV2 and TRBJ2-1; 8 bases align to TRBD2. The CDR3 is 17 residues long. Per germline, CDR1 SNHLY and CDR2 FYNNEI. The trim removed 7 bases at V and 3 bases at J, leaving 14 bases unmatched. In DNA form, the CDR3 reads TGTGCCAGCACCCCCCCGTTGACGGCGGGAGGCTACAATGAGCAGTTCTTC. As protein: CASTPPLTAGGYNEQFF.

Only one count was recorded for this clone. The chain recombines TRBV3-1 (or the pseudogene TRBV3-2) with TRBJ2-6; D is possibly TRBD2 (6 bases). V dropped 2 bases and J dropped 2 bases, with 7 bases sitting between them. The germline gives CDR1 LGHDT, CDR2 YNNKEL (reference sequence). The CDR3 sequence is 15 residues long. CDR3 in DNA: TGTGCCAGCAGCCAATCGGGGGCTGGGGCCAACGTCCTGACTTTC. It translates to CASSQSGAGANVLTF.

This clone has a single count. A read error may account for a junction end that differs from germline. This chain links TRBV27 with TRBJ1-2, with D possibly TRBD1 on 5 matching bases. The CDR3 runs to 13 residues. Germline-derived CDR1 and CDR2 are MNHEY and SMNVEV (reference sequence). CDR3 sequence: CASRFGGGYGYTF. The DNA for the CDR3 is TGTGCCAGCCGTTTTGGGGGAGGCTATGGCTACACCTTC.

J is TRBJ2-7 and V is TRBV4-1; D is undetermined. The CDR3 length is 13 residues. Germline loops: CDR1 MGHRA, CDR2 YSYEKL. V was cut by 0 bases and J by 7 bases, with 10 bases left in between. In DNA form, the CDR3 reads TGCGCCAGCAGCCAAGATGGGGTGAGAGAGCAGTACTTC. Protein: CASSQDGVREQYF.

The chain is built from TRBV2 and TRBJ2-7, with 7 bases aligning to TRBD2. CDR1 and CDR2 from the germline V gene are SNHLY and FYNNEI. V lost 4 bases, J lost 0 bases, and 3 bases stayed unmatched. CDR3 size: 14 residues. The CDR3 bases are TGTGCCAGCAGTGCTAGCGGAATCTCCTACGAGCAGTACTTC. Encoded protein: CASSASGISYEQYF.

The chain recombines TRBV27 with TRBJ1-2, with 8 bases matching TRBD1. Per the germline V gene, CDR1 is MNHEY and CDR2 is SMNVEV (reference sequence). The CDR3 sequence is 16 residues long. With V trimmed by 5 bases and J by 0 bases, 8 bases remained unmatched. The CDR3 spells CASSARDRRSNYGYTF. In nucleotides, the CDR3 is TGTGCCAGCAGTGCCCGGGACAGGAGATCTAACTATGGCTACACCTTC.

The chain has TRBV4-3 and TRBJ2-3; 12 bases agree with TRBD2. Per the germline V gene, CDR1 is LGHNA and CDR2 is YSLEER. Trimming took 0 bases from V and 1 from J; bases not matched to a gene: 14. The CDR3 runs to 21 residues. The CDR3 DNA sequence: TGCGCCAGCAGCCAAGATTGGGAACTAGCGGGGGGCCGTCTCCGCACAGATACGCAGTATTTT. It translates to CASSQDWELAGGRLRTDTQYF.

This chain joins TRBV19 and TRBJ2-1; 9 positions agree with TRBD2. The ends lost 3 bases at V and 0 bases at J; junction bases unmatched: 6. Germline lookup yields CDR1 LNHDA and CDR2 SQIVND (reference sequence). This CDR3 has 17 amino acids. The CDR3 DNA reads TGTGCCAGTAGTATTATCATTAGCGGGAGCTCCTACAATGAGCAGTTCTTC. It encodes CASSIIISGSSYNEQFF.

This chain joins TRBV30 and TRBJ2-3; the match to TRBD2 covers 7 bases. The junction had 4 bases not matched to a gene; V was cut back by 2 bases and J by 8 bases. Germline loops: CDR1 GTSNPN, CDR2 SVGIG (reference sequence). The CDR3 extends over 12 amino acids. CDR3 sequence (DNA): TGTGCCTGGAGTCGTGGGGGGGGTACGCAGTATTTT. Amino acids: CAWSRGGGTQYF.

V usage is TRBV18 and J usage is TRBJ2-2; 7 bases align to TRBD1. This CDR3 has 15 amino acids. The trim removed 3 bases at V and 6 bases at J, leaving 7 bases unmatched. Looked up from germline, CDR1 is KGHSH and CDR2 is LQKENI. CDR3 in amino acids: CASSPLQGVPGELFF. CDR3 sequence (DNA): TGTGCCAGCTCACCTCTCCAGGGGGTACCCGGGGAGCTGTTTTTT.

V is TRBV5-5 and J is TRBJ2-6, with 7 bases aligning to TRBD1. V shed 2 bases, J shed 0 bases, and the junction held 2 bases outside the gene matches. CDR3 length equals 16 residues. The germline V gene has CDR1 SGHKS and CDR2 YYEKEE (reference sequence). CDR3: CASSLQGSSGANVLTF. CDR3 in DNA: TGTGCCAGCAGCTTACAGGGGAGCTCTGGGGCCAACGTCCTGACTTTC.

The chain employs TRBV5-1 and TRBJ2-1; 8 bases are shared with TRBD2. V was pared by 4 bases and J by 4 bases, with 10 bases of the junction left unmatched. This CDR3 is 16 amino acids long. The germline CDR1 and CDR2 sequences are SGHRS and YFSETQ. CDR3 sequence (DNA): TGCGCCAGCAGCGGGGTGGCGGGAGGATCTTACAATGAGCAGTTCTTC. The encoded protein is CASSGVAGGSYNEQFF.

This chain uses TRBV4-3 with TRBJ2-6, with D unclear. The length of the CDR3 is 17 residues. The V end lost 0 bases, the J end lost 0 bases, and 9 bases lay between the germline ends. CDR1 is LGHNA, CDR2 YSLEER, per germline. The CDR3, as DNA: TGCGCCAGCAGCCAAGAGGTATACTACTCTGGGGCCAACGTCCTGACTTTC. It specifies CASSQEVYYSGANVLTF.